This T cell receptor beta chain was found in a study of blood T cells in healthy people across ages. Study-level findings and limits: Versus aged donors, long-lived donors had higher diversity and more naive CD4+ cells.

There are 12 residues in the CDR3. Germline CDR1 KGHSH, CDR2 LQKENI. Trimming left V 6 bases short and J 6 bases short, with 8 bases between. On this clonotype itself: The antigen is not known.

It was with a sample-barcoded 5' primer and a J-beta primer mix that a second PCR of roughly 6 to 12 cycles was run. TCRdb reprocessed the 5' RACE reads with MiXCR, giving one entry per CDR3 protein. The table shows 1,300,000 or so distinct CDR3 sequences, with roughly 60% occurring only once. Each donor's blood draw was 8.5 to 10 milliliters of peripheral blood. The chain joins TRBV18 to TRBJ2-2; D ambiguous. The material sequenced was blood. This clonotype originated in a man aged 18-30 years in good health. The CDR3 protein is CASSNVAGELFF. DNA of the CDR3: TGTGCCAGCTCCAACGTTGCCGGGGAGCTGTTTTTT.